The TCR beta chain described here comes from a study of T cell responses to AZD1222 COVID-19 vaccine. Data came from immunoSEQ multiplex PCR; TCRdb stores just in-frame clones and leaves some out. This table has roughly 150,000 clones, around 90% appearing once. The germline gives CDR1 MDHEN, CDR2 SYDVKM. This CDR3 contains 18 residues. Deletions cut 3 bases from V and 0 bases from J, with 18 bases between. This material consisted of peripheral blood, taken 28 days after the second AZD1222 dose. This receptor was taken from an adult who received the AZD1222 COVID-19 vaccine. The V and J genes are TRBV28 and TRBJ2-1; D possibly corresponds to TRBD2 (7 bases). The chain's CDR3 is CASSFSSGGPSSYNEQFF. As DNA, the CDR3 is TGTGCCAGCAGTTTTTCCTCCGGGGGGCCGAGCTCCTACAATGAGCAGTTCTTC.